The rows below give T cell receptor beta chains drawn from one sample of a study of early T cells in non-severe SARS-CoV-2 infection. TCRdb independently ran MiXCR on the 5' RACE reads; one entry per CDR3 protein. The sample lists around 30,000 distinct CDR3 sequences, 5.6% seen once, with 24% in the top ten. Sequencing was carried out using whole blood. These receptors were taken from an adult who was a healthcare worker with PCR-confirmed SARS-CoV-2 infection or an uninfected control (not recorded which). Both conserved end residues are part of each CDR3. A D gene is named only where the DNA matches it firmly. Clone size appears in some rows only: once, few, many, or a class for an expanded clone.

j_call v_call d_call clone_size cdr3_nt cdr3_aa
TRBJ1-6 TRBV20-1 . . TGTAGTGCTAGATTTATGGCCGATGGATCCCTCCACTTT CSARFMADGSLHF
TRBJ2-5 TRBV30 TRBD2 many TGTGCCTGGGGTAGACTAGCGGGAGTCCAAGAGACCCAGTACTTC CAWGRLAGVQETQYF
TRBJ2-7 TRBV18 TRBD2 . TGTGCCAGCTCACCACCCTGGACTAGCGGGAGGGACGAGCAGTACTTC CASSPPWTSGRDEQYF
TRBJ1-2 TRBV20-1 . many TGCAGTGCTAGAGAGGGGCCCTATGGCTACACCTTC CSAREGPYGYTF
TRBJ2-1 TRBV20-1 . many TGCAGTGCTAGAGATCAACGGGCCGATGAGCAGTTCTTC CSARDQRADEQFF
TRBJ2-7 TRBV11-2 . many TGTGCCAGCAGCTTAGGGACAGACTACGAGCAGTACTTC CASSLGTDYEQYF
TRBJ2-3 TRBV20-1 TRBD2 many TGCAGTGCTGGACGTCCTAGCGGGAGAACAGATACGCAGTATTTT CSAGRPSGRTDTQYF
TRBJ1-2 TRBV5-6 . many TGTGCCAGCAGCTTAACAGGGAATTCGGCCGGCTACACCTTC CASSLTGNSAGYTF
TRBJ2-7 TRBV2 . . TGTGCCAGCAGTGACCCTCGCCTGCCCGGGAACGAGCAGTACTTC CASSDPRLPGNEQYF
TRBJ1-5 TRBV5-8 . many TGTGCCAGCAGCTACCCAGCCTGGGGCAGCTCAAATCAGCCCCAGCATTTT CASSYPAWGSSNQPQHF
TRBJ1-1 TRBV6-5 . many TGTGCCAGCAGTTACGGAGAGGGGCTCGGGAACACTGAAGCTTTCTTT CASSYGEGLGNTEAFF
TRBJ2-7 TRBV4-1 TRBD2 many TGCGCCAGCAGCCGCGTAGCGGGACCCTACGAGCAGTACTTC CASSRVAGPYEQYF
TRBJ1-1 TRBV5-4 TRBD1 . TGTGCCAGCAGCTTGGGGCCAGGGGGTGGTACTGAAGCTTTCTTT CASSLGPGGGTEAFF
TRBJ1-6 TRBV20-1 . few TGCAGTGCTAGACAGGGTCCTAATTCACCCCTCCACTTT CSARQGPNSPLHF
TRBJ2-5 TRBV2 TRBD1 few TGTGCCAGCAGTGAAATGCGTCAGGGGGCCAACTCGGCCCAGTACTTC CASSEMRQGANSAQYF
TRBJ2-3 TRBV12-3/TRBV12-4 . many TGTGCCAGCAGTTTTATGCGGGGTTCAGATACGCAGTATTTT CASSFMRGSDTQYF
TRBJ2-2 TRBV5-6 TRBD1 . TGTGCCAGCAGCTTGCTGGGACAGGGGCGAACCGGGGAGCTGTTTTTT CASSLLGQGRTGELFF
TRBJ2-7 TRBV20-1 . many TGCAGTGCTAGCGGGGTCTCCTACGAGCAGTACTTC CSASGVSYEQYF
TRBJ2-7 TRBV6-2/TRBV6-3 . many TGTGCCAGCAGCCCGGCCTACGAGCAGTACTTC CASSPAYEQYF
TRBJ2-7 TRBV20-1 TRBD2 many TGCAGTGCTGGGAGACTAGCGGGAGGTTACGAGCAGTACTTC CSAGRLAGGYEQYF
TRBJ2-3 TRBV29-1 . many TGCAGCGTTAACCCAGGGGGGGTGACAGATACGCAGTATTTT CSVNPGGVTDTQYF
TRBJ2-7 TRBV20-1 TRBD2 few TGCAGTGCTAGAGATCTGCTAGCGGGAGAGCAGTACTTC CSARDLLAGEQYF
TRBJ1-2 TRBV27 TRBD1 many TGTGCCAGCAGTTTTGACAGGGGGAATGGCTACACCTTC CASSFDRGNGYTF